The 17 T cell receptor beta chains reported below all come from one sample, sequenced in a study of T cells in Graves' hyperthyroidism and ophthalmopathy. From RNA transcripts, TCR beta CDR3 regions were amplified. Initially, a first-round RT-PCR of the TCR CDR3 employed the HTBI primer set. TCRdb fed the multiplex PCR reads into MiXCR, producing one record per CDR3 protein. The table has around 660,000 distinct CDR3 sequences, 40% to 55% seen once. The sequencing sample was made of peripheral blood or thyroid tissue (not recorded which). The receptors shown here come from an adult man with Graves' disease, either hyperthyroidism or ophthalmopathy (not recorded which).

The rearrangement joins TRBV20-1 to TRBJ2-7; D perhaps matches TRBD2 (5 bases). Trimming took 5 bases from V and 3 from J, leaving 17 bases between them. The CDR3 has 14 amino acids. Germline V lookup: CDR1 DFQATT, CDR2 SNEGSKA (reference sequence). CDR3 sequence (DNA): TGCAGTGCTGGCCGGGATCCTTCCATCTACGAGCAGTACTTC. Its translation: CSAGRDPSIYEQYF.

This clonotype was recorded at least ten times. This chain links TRBV29-1 with TRBJ2-7, with 7 bases identical to TRBD1. V gave up 3 bases and J gave up 5 bases; unmatched junction bases: 7. Germline V gives CDR1 SQVTM, CDR2 ANQGSEA. CDR3 length: 13 amino acids. This CDR3 reads CSVDLAGGNEQYF. In DNA, the CDR3 is TGCAGCGTTGACTTGGCAGGGGGAAACGAGCAGTACTTC.

CDR3 sequence: CASSQRGQTAYEQYF. CDR3 in DNA: TGTGCCAGCTCACAACGGGGACAGACAGCTTACGAGCAGTACTTC. The chain carries TRBV25-1 and TRBJ2-7; 7 nucleotides line up with TRBD1. J lost 4 bases, V lost 8 bases, and 14 bases had no gene match. Germline loops: CDR1 MGHDK, CDR2 SYGVNS. This CDR3 has 15 residues.

This clonotype was found many times. This chain connects TRBV5-1 to TRBJ1-2; a possible D gene is TRBD1 (6 bases). The CDR3 spans 14 residues. Trimming left V 4 bases short and J 8 bases short, with 18 bases between. Germline values: CDR1 SGHRS, CDR2 YFSETQ. The CDR3 DNA reads as TGCGCCAGCAGCCCCCGGACAGACGGGTCCGGCTACACCTTC. Protein: CASSPRTDGSGYTF.

Ten or more counts support this clonotype. The rearrangement joins TRBV7-8 to TRBJ1-1; D gene uncertain. Germline lookup yields CDR1 SGHVS and CDR2 FQNEAQ. With 1 base removed from V and 5 bases from J, the gap between germline ends came to 2 bases. The CDR3 sequence is 11 residues long. The CDR3 here is CASSLVTEAFF. CDR3 coding DNA: TGTGCCAGCAGCTTAGTAACTGAAGCTTTCTTT. The whole variable domain, remainder taken from reference TRBV7-8 and TRBJ1-1, is GAGVSQSPRYKVAKRGQDVALRCDPISGHVSLFWYQQALGQGPEFLTYFQNEAQLDKSGLPSDRFFAERPEGSVSTLKIQRTQQEDSAVYLCASSLVTEAFFGQGTRLTVV.

This clonotype was observed once. J is TRBJ1-2 and V is TRBV5-6; the D is unclear. The CDR3 has 14 residues. Germline V CDR1 and CDR2: SGHDT, YYEEEE. Trimming took off 0 bases at V and 3 bases at J, with 9 bases between the two ends. This CDR3 reads CASSLDGLYYGYTF. Here the CDR3 DNA reads TGTGCCAGCAGCTTGGACGGGCTATACTATGGCTACACCTTC.

The chain links TRBV9 to TRBJ1-2; D gene ambiguous. Trimming shortened V by 2 bases and J by 3 bases, and 8 bases separated the two germline ends. CDR3 size: 13 residues. The germline V gene encodes CDR1 SGDLS and CDR2 YYNGEE. The CDR3 sequence: CASSVRLYYGYTF. DNA of the CDR3: TGTGCCAGCAGCGTCAGGCTCTACTATGGCTACACCTTC.

This clonotype appeared many times. The V call is TRBV9, the J call TRBJ1-2; D gene unclear. V was pared by 0 bases and J by 3 bases, with 9 bases between. The V gene's germline CDR1 is SGDLS and CDR2 YYNGEE. The CDR3 sequence is 14 residues long. Written as DNA, the CDR3 is TGTGCCAGCAGCGTAGGGAAGCTGTACTATGGCTACACCTTC. It encodes CASSVGKLYYGYTF.

The chain joins TRBV6-2 or TRBV6-3 to TRBJ1-4; D is possibly TRBD1 (5 bases). V lost 2 bases to trimming and J lost 7 bases, with 11 bases between them. CDR1 and CDR2 from the germline V gene are MNHEY and SVGEGT. The CDR3 sequence is 14 residues long. This chain's CDR3 is CASSYRGMGEKLFF. Here the CDR3 DNA reads TGTGCCAGCAGTTACAGGGGAATGGGTGAAAAACTGTTTTTT.

The V call is TRBV5-1, the J call TRBJ1-6; unclear D gene. CDR1 and CDR2 from the germline V gene are SGHRS and YFSETQ. V lost 1 base and J lost 0, with 8 bases in between. The CDR3 has 16 residues. CDR3 DNA: TGCGCCAGCAGCTTGACATCGAGCTCCTATAATTCACCCCTCCACTTT. This encodes CASSLTSSSYNSPLHF. Full variable domain (rest looked up from reference TRBV5-1 and TRBJ1-6): KAGVTQTPRYLIKTRGQQVTLSCSPISGHRSVSWYQQTPGQGLQFLFEYFSETQRNKGNFPGRFSGRQFSNSRSEMNVSTLELGDSALYLCASSLTSSSYNSPLHFGNGTRLTVT.

CDR3: CASSLRRQGDSYEQYF. The CDR3 DNA is TGTGCCAGCAGCTTAAGGCGGCAGGGGGACTCCTACGAGCAGTACTTC. V is TRBV7-9 and J is TRBJ2-7, with 7 bases that match TRBD1. After removal of 2 bases from V and 0 bases from J, the junction contained 7 bases not matched to a gene. Per germline, CDR1 SEHNR and CDR2 FQNEAQ (reference sequence). This CDR3 is built from 16 residues.

The chain carries TRBV6-5 and TRBJ1-6, with 8 bases matching TRBD1. The CDR3 has 14 residues. With 2 bases clipped from V and 9 bases from J, the junction kept 3 bases outside the gene matches. In germline, CDR1 is MNHEY, CDR2 SVGAGI. The CDR3 region has the DNA TGTGCCAGCAGTTACGGAGGACAGGGTTCACCCCTCCACTTT. Translating gives CASSYGGQGSPLHF.

This clonotype was seen repeatedly, ten times or more. This chain links TRBV10-3 with TRBJ2-7; 12 bases map to TRBD2. The CDR3 runs 16 residues. Germline V CDR1 and CDR2: ENHRY, SYGVKD. V lost 6 bases and J lost 0; bases outside the gene matches: 6. The CDR3 DNA reads as TGTGCCATCAGGGGGACTAGCGGGCCCAGCTCCTACGAGCAGTACTTC. Residues: CAIRGTSGPSSYEQYF.

This chain joins TRBV9 and TRBJ1-5, with 8 bases lining up with TRBD1. The trim removed 4 bases at V and 1 base at J, leaving 4 bases unmatched. The germline V gene has CDR1 SGDLS and CDR2 YYNGEE. This CDR3 contains 15 residues. DNA of the CDR3: TGTGCCAGCAGCCGACAGGGGTTGAGCAATCAGCCCCAGCATTTT. Protein sequence: CASSRQGLSNQPQHF.

The chain is built from TRBV2 and TRBJ2-7; no definite D call. The CDR3 contains 12 residues. Trimming took 5 bases from V and 2 from J, leaving 7 bases between them. Germline V gene data show CDR1 as SNHLY and CDR2 as FYNNEI. Here the CDR3 reads CASSRTPYEQYF. DNA of the CDR3: TGTGCCAGCAGTCGCACTCCCTACGAGCAGTACTTC. The full variable domain, rest sourced from reference TRBV2 and TRBJ2-7, is EPEVTQTPSHQVTQMGQEVILRCVPISNHLYFYWYRQILGQKVEFLVSFYNNEISEKSEIFDDQFSVERPDGSNFTLKIRSTKLEDSAMYFCASSRTPYEQYFGPGTRLTVT.

This clonotype was detected a few times. The chain has TRBV13 and TRBJ2-6; D may be TRBD1 (5 bases). Germline lookup yields CDR1 PRHDT and CDR2 FYEKMQ (reference sequence). Trimming left V 5 bases short and J 4 bases short, with 15 bases between. This CDR3 has 16 amino acids. The CDR3 protein is CASSLRMWTGANVLTF. DNA for the CDR3: TGTGCCAGCAGCCTTAGGATGTGGACAGGGGCCAACGTCCTGACTTTC.

The chain couples TRBV28 to TRBJ2-5; the match to TRBD2 covers 11 bases. The V gene end was trimmed by 6 bases and the J gene end by 1 base; junction bases not matched to a gene: 10. This CDR3 region has 17 residues. From germline, CDR1 is MDHEN and CDR2 SYDVKM. The chain's CDR3 is CASSPPKLAGVQETQYF. DNA of the CDR3: TGTGCCAGCAGCCCCCCTAAACTAGCGGGGGTCCAAGAGACCCAGTACTTC.